This T cell receptor (beta chain) appears in the sequencing data of a study of T cell responses to AZD1222 COVID-19 vaccine. This table comes from immunoSEQ multiplex PCR, and its TCRdb copy is limited to in-frame clones, with some not included. The table includes more than 150,000 clones, roughly 90% detected once. CDR3 length equals 14 residues. With 2 bases removed from V and 9 bases from J, the gap between germline ends came to 11 bases. Looked up from germline, CDR1 is MNHEY and CDR2 is SVGAGI. The sequenced sample was peripheral blood, obtained on day 0 of AZD1222 vaccination. This chain uses TRBV6-5 with TRBJ1-6; D is perhaps TRBD1 (6 bases). The sequence came from an adult in good health. This chain's CDR3 is CASSYGQGPSPLHF. The CDR3 nucleotides read TGTGCCAGCAGTTACGGGCAGGGGCCTTCACCCCTCCACTTT.